Following are 22 T cell receptor beta chains from one sample sequenced in a study of post-analysis software for immune sequencing data. Their recognized antigens are unknown. Study results and limitations: TRBV5-6, TRBV5-1 and TRBV20-1 were among roughly five TRBV segments more frequent in patients than controls.

Researchers reported that TCR beta cDNA libraries carried unique molecular identifiers. One entry per CDR3 protein results from TCRdb running MiXCR on the PCR reads. The data hold about 540,000 distinct CDR3 sequences, with around a third observed a single time. The material sequenced was blood. The receptors derive from a girl aged 2-17 years with multiple sclerosis.

The chain uses TRBV12-3 or TRBV12-4 and TRBJ1-1; D ambiguous. V shed 6 bases and J shed 0 bases, with 11 bases lying between them. This CDR3 comprises 14 residues. CDR3 in amino acids: CASRQTALNTEAFF. CDR3 DNA sequence: TGTGCCAGCAGACAGACGGCCCTGAACACTGAAGCTTTCTTT.

This clonotype was seen only a few times. The V gene is TRBV27, the J gene TRBJ2-7; TRBD1 aligns across 9 bases. CDR1 MNHEY and CDR2 SMNVEV come from the germline V gene (reference sequence). The CDR3 is 16 amino acids. The ends lost 7 bases at V and 4 bases at J; junction bases unmatched: 14. The CDR3 is CASITIRQGDPYEQYF. The CDR3 DNA reads as TGTGCCAGCATAACTATACGACAGGGGGATCCGTACGAGCAGTACTTC.

V gene TRBV27 combines with J gene TRBJ2-1; TRBD2 matches 12 bases. The CDR3 runs to 16 residues. Germline loops: CDR1 MNHEY, CDR2 SMNVEV (reference sequence). V shed 5 bases, J shed 6 bases, and the junction held 8 bases outside the gene matches. The DNA for the CDR3 is TGTGCCAGCAGTACTCTAGCGGGGGGGCTTCTCAATGAGCAGTTCTTC. Amino acids: CASSTLAGGLLNEQFF.

This clonotype showed up many times. The chain recombines TRBV4-1 with TRBJ2-7, with a weak D call TRBD2 (6 bases). CDR1 MGHRA and CDR2 YSYEKL come from the germline V gene. The CDR3 extends over 16 amino acids. Trimming left V 0 bases short and J 1 base short, with 13 bases between. CDR3 in amino acids: CASSQDTPGESYEQYF. The CDR3 DNA reads as TGCGCCAGCAGCCAAGATACCCCGGGGGAGTCCTACGAGCAGTACTTC.

This clonotype was detected only a few times. V and J are TRBV12-3 or TRBV12-4 and TRBJ2-1; TRBD2 matches 9 bases. Trimming cost V 3 bases and J 7 bases; bases outside gene matches: 4. CDR3 length equals 14 residues. The CDR3 loop reads CASSFSSGGNEQFF. CDR3 bases: TGTGCCAGCAGTTTCAGTAGCGGGGGAAATGAGCAGTTCTTC.

This clonotype was detected only once. The rearrangement links TRBV7-9 to TRBJ2-1; D unclear. Germline V lookup: CDR1 SEHNR, CDR2 FQNEAQ (reference sequence). Trimming took off 2 bases at V and 9 bases at J, with 11 bases between the two ends. CDR3 length: 13 residues. The CDR3 nucleotides read TGTGCCAGCAGCTTACCGATTATGAGTGAGCAGTTCTTC. Protein product: CASSLPIMSEQFF.

The sample holds one count of this clonotype. V is TRBV3-1 and J is TRBJ2-3, with 8 bases fitting TRBD2. The CDR3 extends over 14 amino acids. The ends lost 2 bases at V and 9 bases at J; junction bases unmatched: 7. Germline-derived CDR1 and CDR2 are LGHDT and YNNKEL (reference sequence). The CDR3 loop is CASSQSLVAGTQYF. The DNA of the CDR3 is TGTGCCAGCAGCCAAAGTTTGGTAGCGGGGACGCAGTATTTT.

This clonotype was detected only once. The V gene is TRBV6-5, the J gene TRBJ1-1; possible D gene TRBD1, 6 bases. CDR1 is MNHEY and CDR2 is SVGAGI in the germline V gene. The V and J ends lost 2 bases and 2 bases respectively, with 15 bases between them. The CDR3 totals 16 residues. CDR3 sequence reads: CASSYRTRGSNTEAFF. The CDR3 DNA reads as TGTGCCAGCAGTTACCGCACTAGGGGGAGCAACACTGAAGCTTTCTTT.

The gene calls are TRBV24-1 and TRBJ1-5, with D possibly TRBD1 on 6 matching bases. V lost 5 bases to trimming and J lost 2 bases, with 12 bases between them. This CDR3 comprises 15 residues. Germline V gives CDR1 KGHDR, CDR2 SFDVKD. The CDR3: CATSAPGGGNQPQHF. The CDR3 DNA sequence: TGTGCCACCAGTGCCCCGGGGGGCGGCAATCAGCCCCAGCATTTT.

This chain joins TRBV6-1 and TRBJ1-2, with 7 bases that match TRBD1. The CDR3 totals 12 residues. The germline CDR1 and CDR2 sequences are MNHNS and SASEGT. V was clipped by 6 bases and J by 11 bases; unmatched bases: 9. This chain's CDR3 is CASRERQGPYTF. As DNA, the CDR3 is TGTGCCAGCAGGGAAAGACAGGGTCCTTACACCTTC.

The gene calls are TRBV27 and TRBJ1-1, with D perhaps TRBD1 (5 bases). Between the trimmed V and J ends, which lost 6 bases and 3 bases, there was a span of 20 bases. This CDR3 contains 16 residues. Germline V gene sequence: CDR1 MNHEY, CDR2 SMNVEV (reference sequence). The CDR3 protein is CASSSSVGAWDTEAFF. CDR3 sequence (DNA): TGTGCCAGCAGCTCAAGCGTCGGGGCATGGGACACTGAAGCTTTCTTT.

This clonotype was seen more than once but under ten times. V gene TRBV18 combines with J gene TRBJ2-5; D might be TRBD2 (5 bases). Germline-derived CDR1 and CDR2 are KGHSH and LQKENI. V was clipped by 3 bases and J by 1 base, with 18 bases between them. CDR3 size: 17 residues. CDR3 DNA: TGTGCCAGCTCACCGACTATGGAAGGTTACCTCCAAGAGACCCAGTACTTC. Translated: CASSPTMEGYLQETQYF.

This clonotype has more than one count but fewer than ten. The V call is TRBV10-3, the J call TRBJ2-5; 8 bases fit TRBD1. This CDR3 spans 16 amino acids. Trimming at V came to 5 bases and at J to 2 bases, leaving 10 bases not matched to a gene. CDR1 is ENHRY and CDR2 is SYGVKD in the germline V gene. The CDR3 nucleotides are TGTGCCATCAGTCAGACAGGGGTCGGGAGTCAAGAGACCCAGTACTTC. Protein sequence: CAISQTGVGSQETQYF.

V gene TRBV25-1 combines with J gene TRBJ2-7; TRBD2 matches at 7 bases. V lost 6 bases and J lost 3; bases outside the gene matches: 5. The CDR3 has 13 amino acids. The germline V gene has CDR1 MGHDK and CDR2 SYGVNS. The CDR3 sequence: CASRGGTDYEQYF. Here the CDR3 DNA reads TGTGCCAGCAGGGGGGGGACGGACTACGAGCAGTACTTC.

The table lists this clonotype with a few counts. The CDR3 nucleotides are TGTGCCATCAGTGAAAAGCCGGGAAGAACAGCAGATACGCAGTATTTT. Its protein product is CAISEKPGRTADTQYF. The chain employs TRBV10-3 and TRBJ2-3, with a weak D call TRBD2 (5 bases). Germline values: CDR1 ENHRY, CDR2 SYGVKD. The CDR3 is 16 residues long. V lost 3 bases and J 4 bases, leaving 17 bases between the germline ends.

This clonotype has just a few counts. V usage is TRBV7-3 and J usage is TRBJ2-1, with D possibly being TRBD2 (7 bases). With 5 bases removed from V and 2 bases from J, the gap between germline ends came to 22 bases. Germline loops: CDR1 SGHTA, CDR2 FQGTGA. The CDR3 has 18 residues. The CDR3 DNA is TGTGCCAGCAGCGCCAGAGGGGGACCGGGACTACCCTACAATGAGCAGTTCTTC. This sequence encodes CASSARGGPGLPYNEQFF.

Only a few counts were recorded for this clonotype. The J gene is TRBJ1-1, the V gene TRBV20-1, with D tentatively TRBD1 (5 bases). The CDR3 length is 11 residues. V was clipped by 5 bases and J by 5 bases, with 9 bases between them. The germline V gene encodes CDR1 DFQATT and CDR2 SNEGSKA (reference sequence). DNA for the CDR3: TGCAGTGCTGGGCGGGGGACTGAAGCTTTCTTT. The encoded protein is CSAGRGTEAFF.

This clonotype appeared a few times. This chain uses TRBV7-6 with TRBJ1-1; D unresolved. V was clipped by 4 bases and J by 5 bases, with 23 bases between them. Germline CDR1 is SGHVS and CDR2 is FNYEAQ. The CDR3 runs to 17 residues. CDR3 DNA sequence: TGTGCCAGCAGCTCACTCCCTGACTCGATGCCTTCGACTGAAGCTTTCTTT. It specifies CASSSLPDSMPSTEAFF.

V usage is TRBV12-3 or TRBV12-4 and J usage is TRBJ2-3; D gene ambiguous. The CDR3 is 13 residues long. V dropped 7 bases and J dropped 2 bases, with 10 bases sitting between them. Written as DNA, the CDR3 is TGTGCCAGCACCCTGTCCCACACAGATACGCAGTATTTT. Translation gives CASTLSHTDTQYF.

This clonotype was counted only a few times. The chain combines TRBV12-3 or TRBV12-4 with TRBJ1-6; no definite D call. The V end lost 9 bases, the J end lost 5 bases, and 11 bases lay between the germline ends. This CDR3 contains 13 residues. The CDR3 reads CASTWAHNSPLHF. For the CDR3, the DNA is TGTGCCAGTACCTGGGCCCATAATTCACCCCTCCACTTT.

This clonotype was observed a handful of times. The CDR3 loop is CASSGRTGGSYGYTF. The CDR3 coding sequence is TGTGCCAGCAGTGGAAGGACAGGGGGTTCCTATGGCTACACCTTC. The V gene is TRBV6-1, the J gene TRBJ1-2, with TRBD1 identical over 10 bases. The V segment lost 4 bases and the J segment 4 bases; nucleotides outside the gene matches: 6. The CDR3 loop spans 15 amino acids. From germline, CDR1 is MNHNS and CDR2 SASEGT.

This clonotype has more than one count but fewer than ten. The rearrangement joins TRBV7-2 to TRBJ2-5, with TRBD1 matching 9 bases. The CDR3 is 15 residues long. Unmatched junction bases numbered 3, after V lost 1 base and J lost 3 bases. Germline CDR1 is SGHTA and CDR2 is FQGNSA. The CDR3 nucleotides are TGTGCCAGCAGCTTAGGGGACAGGGTAAAAGAGACCCAGTACTTC. Translating gives CASSLGDRVKETQYF.